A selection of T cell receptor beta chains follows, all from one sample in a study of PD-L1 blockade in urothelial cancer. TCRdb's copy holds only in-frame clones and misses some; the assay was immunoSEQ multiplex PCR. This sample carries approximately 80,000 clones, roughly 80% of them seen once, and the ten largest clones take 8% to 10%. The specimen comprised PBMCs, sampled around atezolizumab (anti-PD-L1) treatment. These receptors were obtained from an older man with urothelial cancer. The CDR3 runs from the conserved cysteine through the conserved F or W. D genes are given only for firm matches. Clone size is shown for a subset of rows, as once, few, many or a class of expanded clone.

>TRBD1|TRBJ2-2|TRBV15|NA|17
CATSREWGQGLTGELFF
TGTGCCACCAGCAGAGAGTGGGGACAGGGGTTAACCGGGGAGCTGTTTTTT
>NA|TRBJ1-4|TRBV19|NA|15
CASSIEAGRNEKLFF
TGTGCCAGTAGTATAGAGGCAGGGCGTAATGAAAAACTGTTTTTT
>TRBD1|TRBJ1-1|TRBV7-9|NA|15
CASSSPDRGVTEAFF
TGTGCCAGCAGCTCACCTGACAGGGGAGTCACTGAAGCTTTCTTT
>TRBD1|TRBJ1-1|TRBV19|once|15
CASSLHRDRNTEAFF
TGTGCCAGTAGTTTACACCGGGACAGGAACACTGAAGCTTTCTTT
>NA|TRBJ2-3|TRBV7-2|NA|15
CASSLGWAMTDTQYF
TGTGCCAGCAGCTTAGGGTGGGCAATGACAGATACGCAGTATTTT
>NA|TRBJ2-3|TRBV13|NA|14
CASSPSVGTDTQYF
TGTGCCAGCAGCCCCTCGGTCGGCACAGATACGCAGTATTTT
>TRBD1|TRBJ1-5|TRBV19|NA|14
CASSWGTGNQPQHF
TGTGCCAGTAGTTGGGGGACAGGCAATCAGCCCCAGCATTTT
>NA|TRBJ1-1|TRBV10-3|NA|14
CAISGDIRNTEAFF
TGTGCCATCAGTGGGGACATTAGGAACACTGAAGCTTTCTTT
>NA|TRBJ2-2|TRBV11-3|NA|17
CASSSQSGGPDSGELFF
TGTGCCAGCAGCTCCCAAAGTGGAGGGCCGGATTCCGGGGAGCTGTTTTTT
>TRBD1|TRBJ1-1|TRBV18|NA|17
CASSRTGGRFMNTEAFF
TGTGCCAGCTCACGGACAGGGGGTCGATTCATGAACACTGAAGCTTTCTTT
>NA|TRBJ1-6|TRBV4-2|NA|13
CASSQGGDSPLHF
TGTGCCAGCAGCCAGGGGGGAGATTCACCCCTCCACTTT
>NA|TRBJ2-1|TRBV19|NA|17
CASSIPRGEGSLPEQFF
TGTGCCAGTAGTATCCCCAGGGGAGAGGGATCTTTACCAGAGCAGTTCTTC
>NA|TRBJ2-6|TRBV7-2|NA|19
CASSGLGEALSSGANVLTF
TGTGCCAGCAGCGGCCTAGGGGAGGCCCTGAGCTCTGGGGCCAACGTCCTGACTTTC
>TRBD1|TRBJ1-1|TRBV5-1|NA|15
CASSLGQGAGTEAFF
TGCGCCAGCAGCTTGGGACAGGGGGCGGGTACTGAAGCTTTCTTT
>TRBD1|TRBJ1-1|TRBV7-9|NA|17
CASSPTRTGVRNTEAFF
TGTGCCAGCAGCCCTACTCGGACAGGGGTGAGGAACACTGAAGCTTTCTTT
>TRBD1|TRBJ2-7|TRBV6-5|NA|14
CASSRGDRAYEQYF
TGTGCCAGCAGCCGAGGCGACAGGGCCTACGAGCAGTACTTC
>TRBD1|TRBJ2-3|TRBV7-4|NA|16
CASTGRQGLGTDTQYF
TGTGCCAGCACCGGCAGACAGGGGTTGGGCACAGATACGCAGTATTTT
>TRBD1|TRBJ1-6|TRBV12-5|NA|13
CARGDRGNSPLHF
TGTGCTAGGGGGGACAGGGGGAATTCACCCCTCCACTTT
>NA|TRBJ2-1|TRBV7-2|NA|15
CASSLGQSDGPGLFF
TGTGCCAGCAGCTTAGGACAGTCGGACGGCCCAGGTCTGTTCTTC
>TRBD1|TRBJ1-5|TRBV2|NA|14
CASRGTGALGPQHF
TGTGCCAGCAGGGGGACAGGGGCCCTAGGGCCCCAGCATTTT
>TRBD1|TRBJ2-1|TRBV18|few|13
CASSQGAQGEQFF
TGTGCCAGCTCACAGGGGGCACAAGGTGAGCAGTTCTTC
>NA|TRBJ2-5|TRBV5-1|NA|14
CASSFSTAKETQYF
TGCGCCAGCAGCTTCAGTACAGCCAAAGAGACCCAGTACTTC
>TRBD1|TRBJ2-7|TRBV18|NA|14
CASSPQDRGNEQYF
TGTGCCAGCTCACCACAGGACAGGGGGAACGAGCAGTACTTC
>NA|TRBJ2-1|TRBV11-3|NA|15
CASSLAQPSINEQFF
TGTGCCAGCAGCTTAGCACAGCCATCGATCAATGAGCAGTTCTTC
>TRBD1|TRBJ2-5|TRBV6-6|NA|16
CASSFGAGGGQETQYF
TGTGCCAGCAGTTTTGGGGCAGGGGGCGGACAAGAGACCCAGTACTTC
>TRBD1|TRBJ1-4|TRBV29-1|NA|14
CSVELTGGGEKLFF
TGCAGCGTTGAATTGACAGGGGGCGGTGAAAAACTGTTTTTT
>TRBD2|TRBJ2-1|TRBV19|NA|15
CASNWASGGASEQFF
TGTGCCAGTAATTGGGCTAGCGGGGGGGCTAGTGAGCAGTTCTTC
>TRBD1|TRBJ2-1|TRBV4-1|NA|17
CASSQEPGTGFYNEQFF
TGCGCCAGCAGCCAAGAACCCGGGACAGGATTCTACAATGAGCAGTTCTTC
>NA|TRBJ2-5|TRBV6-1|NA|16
CASSEAPRGGQETQYF
TGTGCCAGCAGTGAAGCCCCCAGGGGTGGCCAAGAGACCCAGTACTTC
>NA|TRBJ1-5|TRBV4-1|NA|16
CASSQVVAIPNQPQHF
TGCGCCAGCAGCCAAGTTGTGGCCATACCAAATCAGCCCCAGCATTTT
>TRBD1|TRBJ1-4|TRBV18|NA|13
CASSGTGDVKLFF
TGTGCCAGCTCCGGGACAGGGGACGTAAAACTGTTTTTT
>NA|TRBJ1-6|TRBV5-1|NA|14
CASSLGQGRSPLHF
TGCGCCAGCAGCTTGGGGCAGGGTCGTTCACCCCTCCACTTT
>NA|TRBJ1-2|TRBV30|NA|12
CAWSSRIHGYTF
TGTGCCTGGAGTAGCAGGATCCATGGCTACACCTTC